Listed below are T cell receptor beta chains from one sample, sequenced in a study of blood T cell repertoires in COVID-19. Data came from immunoSEQ multiplex PCR; TCRdb stores just in-frame clones and leaves some out. The sample holds under 110,000 clones, about 70% seen once. The sample taken for sequencing was peripheral blood. All receptors derive from a human donor with acute or convalescent COVID-19. The donor label of this sample is uncertain. The conserved cysteine and the conserved F or W are not part of the CDR3 here. Each record gives: D gene, clone size, V gene, CDR3 protein. D genes are given only for firm matches. The size field is filled for only some rows; it gives once, few, many or a size class.

d_gene: NA; abundance: NA; v_gene: TRBV15; CDR3aa: ATHLEEFLGTEAF
d_gene: NA; abundance: NA; v_gene: TRBV30; CDR3aa: AWSAIGRSIQY
d_gene: NA; abundance: NA; v_gene: TRBV12-5; CDR3aa: ASGFSPGVYQPQH
d_gene: TRBD1; abundance: NA; v_gene: TRBV7-9; CDR3aa: ASSSGQMSYT
d_gene: NA; abundance: NA; v_gene: TRBV29-1; CDR3aa: SVVYWSTEAF
d_gene: NA; abundance: NA; v_gene: TRBV24-1; CDR3aa: ATSDWTSYEQY
d_gene: TRBD2; abundance: NA; v_gene: TRBV24-1; CDR3aa: ATSDFRGRAGELF
d_gene: NA; abundance: NA; v_gene: TRBV5-1; CDR3aa: ASSLDSHSGNTIY
d_gene: NA; abundance: NA; v_gene: TRBV7-9; CDR3aa: ASSSLRASGNTIY
d_gene: TRBD2; abundance: NA; v_gene: TRBV30; CDR3aa: ATAGGSNNEQF
d_gene: TRBD1; abundance: NA; v_gene: TRBV6-5; CDR3aa: ASRPDRGGNQPQH
d_gene: TRBD2; abundance: NA; v_gene: TRBV24-1; CDR3aa: ATSDLSSSGGASETQY
d_gene: TRBD1; abundance: few; v_gene: TRBV9; CDR3aa: ASSSLPGQSNSPLH
d_gene: TRBD1; abundance: few; v_gene: TRBV24-1; CDR3aa: ATSDQTEGAEGYT
d_gene: NA; abundance: NA; v_gene: TRBV3-1/TRBV3-2; CDR3aa: ASSRDSGANVLT
d_gene: TRBD1; abundance: NA; v_gene: TRBV6-5; CDR3aa: ASSRDRGGNQPQH
d_gene: TRBD1; abundance: NA; v_gene: TRBV27; CDR3aa: ASSVTQGALNTGELF
d_gene: TRBD1; abundance: NA; v_gene: TRBV27; CDR3aa: ASSLRGLTDTQY
d_gene: NA; abundance: NA; v_gene: TRBV2; CDR3aa: ASSEGQGYTEAF
d_gene: NA; abundance: NA; v_gene: TRBV18; CDR3aa: ASSPAGGNSNQPQH
d_gene: NA; abundance: NA; v_gene: TRBV19; CDR3aa: ASSMGGWVAF
d_gene: NA; abundance: NA; v_gene: TRBV30; CDR3aa: ASQTEDYEQY
d_gene: TRBD2; abundance: NA; v_gene: TRBV24-1; CDR3aa: AGTTWTSGGALTDTQY
d_gene: NA; abundance: NA; v_gene: TRBV6-5; CDR3aa: ASRTDLLAKNIQY
d_gene: NA; abundance: NA; v_gene: TRBV21-1; CDR3aa: ASSKDPRQGAEQAAYTEAF
d_gene: TRBD1; abundance: NA; v_gene: TRBV20-1; CDR3aa: SASPGTGDLGAQY
d_gene: NA; abundance: many; v_gene: TRBV3-1/TRBV3-2; CDR3aa: ASSPSGLNTGELF
d_gene: TRBD1; abundance: NA; v_gene: TRBV19; CDR3aa: ASRGQERYSNQPQH
d_gene: NA; abundance: NA; v_gene: TRBV7-8; CDR3aa: ASRPQGTGELF
d_gene: TRBD1; abundance: NA; v_gene: TRBV29-1; CDR3aa: SVEEVVRTGVYGYT
d_gene: TRBD1; abundance: NA; v_gene: TRBV30; CDR3aa: AWSKAGGLEKLF
d_gene: NA; abundance: NA; v_gene: TRBV14; CDR3aa: ASSQLGSNQPQH
d_gene: NA; abundance: once; v_gene: TRBV5-4; CDR3aa: ASSSPSGDYEAF
d_gene: TRBD1; abundance: NA; v_gene: TRBV29-1; CDR3aa: SVRQGAGNTIY
d_gene: TRBD1; abundance: NA; v_gene: TRBV7-2; CDR3aa: ASSSGTAWQPQH
d_gene: NA; abundance: NA; v_gene: TRBV28; CDR3aa: ATNGGLFEKLF
d_gene: NA; abundance: NA; v_gene: TRBV19; CDR3aa: ASSLSGSVTEAF
d_gene: NA; abundance: NA; v_gene: TRBV11-2; CDR3aa: ASSLGTLIGELF
d_gene: NA; abundance: NA; v_gene: TRBV2; CDR3aa: ASSEWENSNQPQH
d_gene: NA; abundance: NA; v_gene: TRBV11-2; CDR3aa: ASSLGSGAGELF
d_gene: TRBD2; abundance: NA; v_gene: TRBV7-8; CDR3aa: ASSLVGSGGDKYEQY
d_gene: NA; abundance: NA; v_gene: TRBV30; CDR3aa: AWGQGQNTEAF
d_gene: NA; abundance: NA; v_gene: TRBV5-8; CDR3aa: ASSLDRTNTGELF
d_gene: NA; abundance: NA; v_gene: TRBV5-1; CDR3aa: ASSLGAGAIQETQY
d_gene: NA; abundance: NA; v_gene: TRBV5-4; CDR3aa: ATPGGLIYSGNTIY
d_gene: TRBD1; abundance: many; v_gene: TRBV2; CDR3aa: ASSRTGAYGYT
d_gene: NA; abundance: NA; v_gene: TRBV12-5; CDR3aa: ASGLVLTGDYRYEQY
d_gene: NA; abundance: NA; v_gene: TRBV6-5; CDR3aa: AAHQSSAQETQY
d_gene: TRBD2; abundance: NA; v_gene: TRBV28; CDR3aa: ASSYFERGDSTDTQY
d_gene: NA; abundance: NA; v_gene: TRBV10-3; CDR3aa: AISTLVGGPSEQY
d_gene: TRBD2; abundance: NA; v_gene: TRBV6-5; CDR3aa: ASGWSGRPNNEQF
d_gene: TRBD2; abundance: NA; v_gene: TRBV10-1; CDR3aa: ASSASGRRETQY
d_gene: NA; abundance: once; v_gene: TRBV6-5; CDR3aa: ASRFLGSGNTIY
d_gene: NA; abundance: NA; v_gene: TRBV29-1; CDR3aa: SVEDRTVVNTEAF
d_gene: NA; abundance: NA; v_gene: TRBV10-2; CDR3aa: ASSSAVTGELF
d_gene: TRBD2; abundance: NA; v_gene: TRBV9; CDR3aa: ASSLTSGVRETQY
d_gene: NA; abundance: NA; v_gene: TRBV10-3; CDR3aa: AISMTGTSYEQY
d_gene: TRBD2; abundance: NA; v_gene: TRBV10-2; CDR3aa: ASTGLAGSQETQY
d_gene: TRBD1; abundance: NA; v_gene: TRBV7-2; CDR3aa: ASSLSGTASGGYT
d_gene: NA; abundance: many; v_gene: TRBV27; CDR3aa: ASSSFLFSPLH